This T cell receptor (beta chain) was documented in a study of blood T cell repertoires in COVID-19. Assay: immunoSEQ multiplex PCR; the TCRdb copy retains only in-frame clones and omits some. The data contain more than 40,000 clones, around 87% of them singletons. Trimming took 0 bases from V and 7 from J, leaving 14 bases between them. Germline V gene data show CDR1 as SGHDT and CDR2 as YYEEEE. The CDR3 is 16 amino acids. This receptor was taken from a woman aged 45-59 years who had recovered from COVID-19. Sequences were obtained from PBMCs or T cells enriched from blood (not recorded which). The chain has TRBV5-6 and TRBJ1-6; possibly TRBD1 for D (6 bases). CDR3 in amino acids: CASSLGPGVVNSPLHF. As DNA, the CDR3 is TGTGCCAGCAGCTTGGGCCCAGGGGTAGTAAATTCACCCCTCCACTTT.